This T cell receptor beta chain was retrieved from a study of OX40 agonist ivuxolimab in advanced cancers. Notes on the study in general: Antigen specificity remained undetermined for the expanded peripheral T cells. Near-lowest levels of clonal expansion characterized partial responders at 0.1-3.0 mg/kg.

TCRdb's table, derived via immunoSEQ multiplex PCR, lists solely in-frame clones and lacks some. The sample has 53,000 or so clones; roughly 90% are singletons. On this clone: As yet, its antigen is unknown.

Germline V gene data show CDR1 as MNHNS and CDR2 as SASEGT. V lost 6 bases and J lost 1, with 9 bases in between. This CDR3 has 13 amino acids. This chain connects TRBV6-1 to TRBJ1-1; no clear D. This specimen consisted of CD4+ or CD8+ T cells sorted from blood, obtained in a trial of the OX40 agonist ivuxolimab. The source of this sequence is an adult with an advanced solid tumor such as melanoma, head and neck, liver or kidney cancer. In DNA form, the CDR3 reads TGTGCCAGCAGCTTACACGAGAACACTGAAGCTTTCTTT. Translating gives CASSLHENTEAFF.